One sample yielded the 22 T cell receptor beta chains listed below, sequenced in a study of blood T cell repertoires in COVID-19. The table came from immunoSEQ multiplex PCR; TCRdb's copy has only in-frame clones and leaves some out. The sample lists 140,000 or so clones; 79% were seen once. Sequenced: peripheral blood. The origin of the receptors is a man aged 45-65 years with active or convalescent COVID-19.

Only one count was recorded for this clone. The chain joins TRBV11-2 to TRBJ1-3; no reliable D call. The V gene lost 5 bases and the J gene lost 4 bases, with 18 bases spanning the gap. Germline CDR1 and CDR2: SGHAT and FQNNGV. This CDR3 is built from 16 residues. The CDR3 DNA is TGTGCCAGCAGCGCTTTTGAGGGTCGAAGAGGAAACACCATATATTTT. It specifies CASSAFEGRRGNTIYF.

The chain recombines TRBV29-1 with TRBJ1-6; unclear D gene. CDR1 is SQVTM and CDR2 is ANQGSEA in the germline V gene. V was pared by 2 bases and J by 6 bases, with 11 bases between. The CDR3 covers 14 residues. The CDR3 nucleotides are TGCAGCGTTGAAACGGGAGGCCCTAATTCACCCCTCCACTTT. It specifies CSVETGGPNSPLHF.

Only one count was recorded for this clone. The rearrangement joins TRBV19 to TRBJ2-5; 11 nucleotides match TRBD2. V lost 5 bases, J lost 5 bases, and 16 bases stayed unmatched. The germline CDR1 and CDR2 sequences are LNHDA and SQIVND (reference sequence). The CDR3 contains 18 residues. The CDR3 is CASSGRTSGSIRRETQYF. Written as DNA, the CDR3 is TGTGCCAGTAGTGGAAGGACTAGCGGGTCTATAAGACGGGAGACCCAGTACTTC.

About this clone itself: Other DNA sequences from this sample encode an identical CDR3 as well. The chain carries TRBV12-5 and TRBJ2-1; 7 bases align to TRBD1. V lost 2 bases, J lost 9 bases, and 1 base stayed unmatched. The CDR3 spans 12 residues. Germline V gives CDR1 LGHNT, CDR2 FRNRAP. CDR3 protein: CASGLHRGEQFF. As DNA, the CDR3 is TGTGCTAGTGGTTTGCACAGGGGTGAGCAGTTCTTC.

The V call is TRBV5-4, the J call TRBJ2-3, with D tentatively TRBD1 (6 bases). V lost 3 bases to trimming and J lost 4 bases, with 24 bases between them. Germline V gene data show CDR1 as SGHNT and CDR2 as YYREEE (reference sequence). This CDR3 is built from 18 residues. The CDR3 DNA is TGTGCCAGCAGCTCAGGGGTAGGAGCGCTTCCCGGGGCAGATACGCAGTATTTT. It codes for CASSSGVGALPGADTQYF. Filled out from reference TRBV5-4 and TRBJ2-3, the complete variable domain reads ETGVTQSPTHLIKTRGQQVTLRCSSQSGHNTVSWYQQALGQGPQFIFQYYREEENGRGNFPPRFSGLQFPNYSSELNVNALELDDSALYLCASSSGVGALPGADTQYFGPGTRLTVL.

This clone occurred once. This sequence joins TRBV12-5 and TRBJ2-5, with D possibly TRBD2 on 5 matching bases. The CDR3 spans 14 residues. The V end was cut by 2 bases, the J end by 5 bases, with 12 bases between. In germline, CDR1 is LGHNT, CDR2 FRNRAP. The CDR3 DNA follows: TGTGCTAGTGGTTTGCTACGGGGTAAGGAGACCCAGTACTTC. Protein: CASGLLRGKETQYF.

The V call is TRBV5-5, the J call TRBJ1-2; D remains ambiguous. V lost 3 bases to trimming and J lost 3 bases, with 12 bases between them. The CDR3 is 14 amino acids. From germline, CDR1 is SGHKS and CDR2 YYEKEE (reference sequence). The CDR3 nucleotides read TGTGCCAGCAGCTACGCCCCGAGGGACTATGGCTACACCTTC. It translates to CASSYAPRDYGYTF.

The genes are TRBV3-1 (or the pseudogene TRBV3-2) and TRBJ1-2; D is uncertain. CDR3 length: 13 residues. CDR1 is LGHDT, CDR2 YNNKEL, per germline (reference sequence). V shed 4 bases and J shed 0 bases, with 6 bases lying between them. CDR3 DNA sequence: TGTGCCAGCAGCCCAGACACTAACTATGGCTACACCTTC. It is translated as CASSPDTNYGYTF.

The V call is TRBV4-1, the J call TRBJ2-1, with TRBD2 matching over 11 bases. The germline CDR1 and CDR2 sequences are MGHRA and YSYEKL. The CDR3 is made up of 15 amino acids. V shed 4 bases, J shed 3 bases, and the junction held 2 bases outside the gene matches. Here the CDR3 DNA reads TGCGCCAGCAGCCGGCTAGCGGGAGGCTACAATGAGCAGTTCTTC. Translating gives CASSRLAGGYNEQFF.

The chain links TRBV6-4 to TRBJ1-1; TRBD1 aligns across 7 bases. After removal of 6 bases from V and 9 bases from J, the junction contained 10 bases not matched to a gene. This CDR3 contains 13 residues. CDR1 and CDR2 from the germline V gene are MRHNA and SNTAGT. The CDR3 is CASRDRDSRKAFF. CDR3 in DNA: TGTGCCAGCAGGGACCGGGACAGTCGTAAAGCTTTCTTT.

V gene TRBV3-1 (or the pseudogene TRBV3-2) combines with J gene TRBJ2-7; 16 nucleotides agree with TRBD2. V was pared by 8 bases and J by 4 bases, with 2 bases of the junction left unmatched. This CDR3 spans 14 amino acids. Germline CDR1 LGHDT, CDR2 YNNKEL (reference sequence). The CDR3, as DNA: TGTGCCAGCGGGACTAGCGGGAGGGGGTACGAGCAGTACTTC. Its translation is CASGTSGRGYEQYF.

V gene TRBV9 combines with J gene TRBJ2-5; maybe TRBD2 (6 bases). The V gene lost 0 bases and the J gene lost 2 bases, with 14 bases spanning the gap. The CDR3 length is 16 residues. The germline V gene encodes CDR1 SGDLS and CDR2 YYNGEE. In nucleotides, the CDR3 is TGTGCCAGCAGCGTAGGAGTCGGTAGCGGTCAAGAGACCCAGTACTTC. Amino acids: CASSVGVGSGQETQYF.

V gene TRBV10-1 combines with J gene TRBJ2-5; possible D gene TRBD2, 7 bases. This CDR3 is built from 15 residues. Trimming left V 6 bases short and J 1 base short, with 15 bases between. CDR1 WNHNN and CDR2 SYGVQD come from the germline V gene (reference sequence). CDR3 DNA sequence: TGCGCCAGCAGCGGGGGGCCCGGGACCCAAGAGACCCAGTACTTC. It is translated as CASSGGPGTQETQYF.

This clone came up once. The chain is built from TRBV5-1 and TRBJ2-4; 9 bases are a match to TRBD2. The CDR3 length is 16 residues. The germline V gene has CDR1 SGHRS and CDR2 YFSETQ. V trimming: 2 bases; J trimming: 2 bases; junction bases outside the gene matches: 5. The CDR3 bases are TGCGCCAGCAGCTTTTGGCGGGAGGGCCCCAAAAACATTCAGTACTTC. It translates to CASSFWREGPKNIQYF.

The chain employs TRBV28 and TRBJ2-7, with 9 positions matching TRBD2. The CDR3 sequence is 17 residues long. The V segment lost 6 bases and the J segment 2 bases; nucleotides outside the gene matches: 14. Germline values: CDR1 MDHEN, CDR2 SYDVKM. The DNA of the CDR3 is TGTGCCAGCAGGAGGTTGCGGGAGGGCCGGTCCCCCTACGAGCAGTACTTC. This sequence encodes CASRRLREGRSPYEQYF.

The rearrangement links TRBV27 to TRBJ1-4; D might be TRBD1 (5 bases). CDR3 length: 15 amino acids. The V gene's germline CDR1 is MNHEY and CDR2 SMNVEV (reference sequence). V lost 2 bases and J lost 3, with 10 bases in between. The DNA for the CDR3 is TGTGCCAGCAGTTTAGGGCGGGGCCCTAATGAAAAACTGTTTTTT. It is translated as CASSLGRGPNEKLFF.

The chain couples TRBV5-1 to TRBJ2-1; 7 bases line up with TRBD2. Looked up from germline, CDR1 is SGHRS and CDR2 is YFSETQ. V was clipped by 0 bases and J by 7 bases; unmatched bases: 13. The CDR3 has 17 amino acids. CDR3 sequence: CASSLASEGGPGNEQFF. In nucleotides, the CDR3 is TGCGCCAGCAGCTTGGCCTCGGAGGGAGGGCCGGGGAATGAGCAGTTCTTC.

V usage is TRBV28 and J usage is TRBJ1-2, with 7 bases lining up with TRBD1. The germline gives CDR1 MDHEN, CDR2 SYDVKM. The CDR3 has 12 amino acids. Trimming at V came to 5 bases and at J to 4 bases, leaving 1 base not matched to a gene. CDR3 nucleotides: TGTGCCAGCAGTGGACAGGCCTATGGCTACACCTTC. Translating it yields CASSGQAYGYTF.

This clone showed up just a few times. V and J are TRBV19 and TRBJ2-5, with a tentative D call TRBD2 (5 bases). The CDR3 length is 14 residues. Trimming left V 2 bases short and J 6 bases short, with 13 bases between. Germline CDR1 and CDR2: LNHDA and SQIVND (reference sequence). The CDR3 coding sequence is TGTGCCAGTAGTATAAGGTCGGGGTTGAAGACCCAGTACTTC. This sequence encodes CASSIRSGLKTQYF.

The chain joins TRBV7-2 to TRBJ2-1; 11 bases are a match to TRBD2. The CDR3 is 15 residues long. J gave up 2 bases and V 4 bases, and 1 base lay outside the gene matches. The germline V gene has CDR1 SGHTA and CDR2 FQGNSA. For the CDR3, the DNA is TGTGCCAGCAGCTGGGGACTAGCGGCCTACAATGAGCAGTTCTTC. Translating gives CASSWGLAAYNEQFF.

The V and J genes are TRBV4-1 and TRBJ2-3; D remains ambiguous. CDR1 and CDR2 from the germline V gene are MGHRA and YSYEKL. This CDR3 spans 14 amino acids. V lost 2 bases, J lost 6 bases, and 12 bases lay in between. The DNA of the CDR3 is TGCGCCAGCAGCCAATCGCCAGCGTTGGATACGCAGTATTTT. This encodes CASSQSPALDTQYF.

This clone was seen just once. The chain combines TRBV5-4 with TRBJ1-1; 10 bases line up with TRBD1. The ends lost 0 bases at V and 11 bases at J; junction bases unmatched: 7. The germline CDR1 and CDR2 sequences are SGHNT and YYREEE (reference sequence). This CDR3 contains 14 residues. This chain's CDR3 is CASSLASGTGVAFF. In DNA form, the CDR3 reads TGTGCCAGCAGCTTGGCATCCGGGACAGGGGTTGCTTTCTTT.